This paragraph reports one T cell receptor beta chain. Whether given at about 4 or about 12 weeks, second doses were pooled. These data originate in a study of T cell responses to AZD1222 COVID-19 vaccine. The assay was immunoSEQ multiplex PCR, and TCRdb's table has in-frame clones only and misses some. Seen here are about 150,000 clones, around 90% observed once, and the top ten hold 3.2%. V lost 3 bases to trimming and J lost 4 bases; unmatched junction nucleotides: 4. Per germline, CDR1 KGHSH and CDR2 LQKENI. The CDR3 covers 15 residues. This clonotype originated in an adult who received the AZD1222 COVID-19 vaccine. The rearrangement uses TRBV18 and TRBJ2-3; TRBD2 agrees at 10 bases. The specimen was peripheral blood, collected 28 days after the second AZD1222 dose. CDR3 sequence reads: CASSPRLAGADTQYF. The CDR3 region has the DNA TGTGCCAGCTCACCTAGGCTAGCGGGAGCAGATACGCAGTATTTT.